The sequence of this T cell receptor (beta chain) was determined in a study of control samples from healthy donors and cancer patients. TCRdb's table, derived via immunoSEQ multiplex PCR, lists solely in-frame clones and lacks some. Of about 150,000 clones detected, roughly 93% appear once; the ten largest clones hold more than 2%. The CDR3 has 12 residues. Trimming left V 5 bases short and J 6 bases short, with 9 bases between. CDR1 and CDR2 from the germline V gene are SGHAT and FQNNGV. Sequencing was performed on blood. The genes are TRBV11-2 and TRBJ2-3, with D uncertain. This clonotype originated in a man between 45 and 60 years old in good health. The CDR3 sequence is CASSPSTDTQYF. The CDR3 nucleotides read TGTGCCAGCAGCCCCTCGACGGATACGCAGTATTTT.